The 10 T cell receptor beta chains in this list originate from one sample, sequenced in a study of OX40 agonist ivuxolimab in advanced cancers. Some clones are missing from TCRdb's copy, which holds only in-frame ones; the method was immunoSEQ multiplex PCR. The sample holds roughly 67,000 clones, approximately 86% seen once. The source was CD4+ or CD8+ T cells sorted from blood, collected in a trial of the OX40 agonist ivuxolimab. These receptors were collected from an adult with an advanced solid tumor such as melanoma, head and neck, liver or kidney cancer.

This chain links TRBV7-6 with TRBJ2-1; TRBD2 might be the D (6 bases). Germline CDR1 SGHVS, CDR2 FNYEAQ. The CDR3 runs to 13 residues. V shed 2 bases and J shed 6 bases, with 8 bases lying between them. This chain's CDR3 is CASSLPGLNEQFF. The CDR3 DNA reads TGTGCCAGCAGCTTACCGGGACTCAATGAGCAGTTCTTC.

In DNA form, the CDR3 reads TGTGCCAGTAGTAGATGGACAGGAAACACTGAAGCTTTCTTT. Translation gives CASSRWTGNTEAFF. The genes are TRBV19 and TRBJ1-1, with 7 bases identical to TRBD1. Unmatched junction bases numbered 4, after V lost 4 bases and J lost 2 bases. Germline assignment: CDR1 LNHDA and CDR2 SQIVND (reference sequence). The CDR3 spans 14 residues.

The rearrangement uses TRBV19 and TRBJ1-6; unclear D gene. V was shortened by 10 bases and J by 1 base, with 14 bases between the two germline ends. CDR3 size: 15 residues. The germline V gene has CDR1 LNHDA and CDR2 SQIVND (reference sequence). CDR3 in amino acids: CATHPKGSYNSPLHF. CDR3 in DNA: TGTGCCACCCACCCGAAGGGATCCTATAATTCACCCCTCCACTTT.

The chain uses TRBV27 and TRBJ2-7, with 8 bases matching TRBD1. Germline CDR1 is MNHEY and CDR2 is SMNVEV (reference sequence). J lost 1 base, V lost 6 bases, and 2 bases had no gene match. This CDR3 is built from 13 residues. The CDR3 region has the DNA TGTGCCAGCAGGCGGACAGGGTCCTACGAGCAGTACTTC. Translated: CASRRTGSYEQYF.

V usage is TRBV2 and J usage is TRBJ2-1; 10 bases align to TRBD2. Germline CDR1 reads SNHLY; CDR2 reads FYNNEI. The V and J ends lost 5 bases and 6 bases, in that order; junction bases with no gene match: 7. The CDR3 sequence is 15 residues long. CDR3 sequence (DNA): TGTGCCAGCAGTTTGATGGTAGCGGGAGGCAATGAGCAGTTCTTC. Translating gives CASSLMVAGGNEQFF.

V is TRBV9 and J is TRBJ2-1; 9 bases align to TRBD1. The V gene end was trimmed by 2 bases and the J gene end by 9 bases; junction bases not matched to a gene: 6. Per germline, CDR1 SGDLS and CDR2 YYNGEE. The CDR3 runs to 14 residues. CDR3 in amino acids: CASSVPGQGSEQFF. The CDR3, as DNA: TGTGCCAGCAGCGTCCCGGGACAGGGCAGTGAGCAGTTCTTC.

This chain connects TRBV7-9 to TRBJ2-1, with D possibly TRBD1 on 5 matching bases. V shed 5 bases and J shed 8 bases, with 16 bases lying between them. The germline V gene has CDR1 SEHNR and CDR2 FQNEAQ (reference sequence). The CDR3 runs 14 residues. CDR3 coding DNA: TGTGCCAGCAGCCACAACAGGTCCGCAGATGAGCAGTTCTTC. Its protein product is CASSHNRSADEQFF.

This clone has a handful of counts. This chain links TRBV2 with TRBJ2-7, with D unclear. CDR1 is SNHLY, CDR2 FYNNEI, per germline. The CDR3 is made up of 10 amino acids. Trimming left V 6 bases short and J 6 bases short, with 6 bases between. DNA for the CDR3: TGTGCCAGCAGGATTACCGAGCAGTACTTC. The encoded protein is CASRITEQYF. Looking up the rest from reference TRBV2 and TRBJ2-7 gives the full variable domain: EPEVTQTPSHQVTQMGQEVILRCVPISNHLYFYWYRQILGQKVEFLVSFYNNEISEKSEIFDDQFSVERPDGSNFTLKIRSTKLEDSAMYFCASRITEQYFGPGTRLTVT.

The V gene is TRBV30, the J gene TRBJ2-7, with 11 bases fitting TRBD2. The CDR3 is made up of 16 amino acids. Germline trimming cut 2 bases from V and 4 bases from J; bases unmatched to any gene: 10. Germline lookup yields CDR1 GTSNPN and CDR2 SVGIG (reference sequence). Written as DNA, the CDR3 is TGTGCCTGGAGTAACCCAGGGACTAGCGGTAGGTACGAGCAGTACTTC. It translates to CAWSNPGTSGRYEQYF. Looking up the rest from reference TRBV30 and TRBJ2-7 gives the full variable domain: SQTIHQWPATLVQPVGSPLSLECTVEGTSNPNLYWYRQAAGRGLQLLFYSVGIGQISSEVPQNLSASRPQDRQFILSSKKLLLSDSGFYLCAWSNPGTSGRYEQYFGPGTRLTVT.

The chain couples TRBV19 to TRBJ1-5, with 12 bases identical to TRBD1. CDR1 and CDR2 (germline): LNHDA, SQIVND (reference sequence). This CDR3 is 17 amino acids long. V lost 10 bases to trimming and J lost 1 base; unmatched junction nucleotides: 11. The CDR3 loop is CATHTGTGGLSNQPQHF. The CDR3 coding sequence is TGTGCCACCCACACCGGGACAGGGGGCCTCAGCAATCAGCCCCAGCATTTT.